This T cell receptor (beta chain) was retrieved from a study of beta chain features in type 1 diabetes. Turning to the study itself: The examined sorted cells totaled over 85,000,000 across samples. Study conclusions and caveats: Shorter TCRB CDR3s, moderately but significantly so, marked every one of the four CD4+ subsets in Type 1 diabetes patients.

V lost 6 bases to trimming and J lost 8 bases, with 10 bases between them. In germline, CDR1 is MGHDK, CDR2 SYGVNS. The CDR3 covers 11 residues. The authors reverse transcribed all of the isolated RNA, so sequencing captured expressed TCRB transcripts. Profiling relied on immunoSEQ multiplex PCR, and the TCRdb table lists in-frame clones only, not all of them. The table includes more than 150,000 clones, 9% detected once. Remarks on this clone: The antigen is unknown.

What was sequenced was central memory CD4+ T cells from blood. V and J are TRBV25-1 and TRBJ1-1; TRBD1 might be the D (6 bases). The receptor comes from a woman in her twenties or thirties with type 1 diabetes. The CDR3 nucleotides are TGTGCCAGCAGGGAAACAGGGGAAGCTTTCTTT. It codes for CASRETGEAFF.